This TCR beta chain derives from a study of T cell responses to AZD1222 COVID-19 vaccine (dated by TCRdb to 2020 to 2022). Regarding the study in general: TCR sequencing was performed for roughly 250 trial participants, of whom around 200 were given two doses of AZD1222 and about 25 were given two doses of MenACWY control vaccine. Trial participants were enrolled into age subgroups of 18-55, 56-69 and 70-plus years, which contained 148, 28 and 57 TCR-sequenced participants, respectively.

The label giving this sample's time point can be read as: baseline before first vaccination. The treatment or condition label corresponds to: meningococcal conjugate vaccine given as trial control. Vaccinee samples came from UK trials COV001 and COV002, including a single-blind randomized controlled phase 2/3 trial of AZD1222 (ChAdOx1 nCoV-19) in healthy adults. Trial participant PBMC samples were collected at day 0 and day 28 after the second dose for TCRbeta chain sequencing. Notes on this clone: No cognate antigen has been identified for it. No much larger clone exists at a distance of one base, and base qualities are not known.

The CDR3 regions of human TCRbeta chains were subjected to immunosequencing. The source study handled its data this way. TCRs in the repertoires were compared against a reference library of SARS-CoV-2-specific TCRs that had been generated with the MIRA antigen-specificity platform. Breadth meant the fraction of unique TCRs that were SARS-CoV-2-associated, whereas depth meant the fraction of total T cells that were SARS-CoV-2-associated. Using the MIRA data, each spike-specific TCR was assigned both to the spike region to which the TCR was reactive and to a CD4 or CD8 class. Log10-transformed breadth and depth values were compared by one-way ANOVA with Sidak's multiple comparisons tests. Drawn from immuneACCESS, this table holds only the in-frame rearrangements with V and J called that TCRdb kept. Clones are partly lost; checked studies trace under half to an unresolved V gene and leave the rest unexplained. V, J and clone size derive from that table, while D and trimming were established from the DNA sequence. This sample has approximately 80,000 clones in its table, and 88% of those were observed once. Roughly 5% of the sample belongs to the ten largest clones.

Findings and caveats that apply to the study as a whole: In the small 56-69-year group, the increase in depth fell short of significance, most likely because of low power. Reportedly, almost half of the unique spike-specific TCRs recognized epitopes lying outside the regions that are mutated in the B.1.351 and B.1.1.7 variants. Participants were mostly white British, with more females than males. The authors suggested clonal diversity may have been underestimated. After two AZD1222 doses, both the breadth and the depth of spike-specific TCRs were significantly higher than at day 0 and than in MenACWY recipients. Vaccine-associated CD4 TCRs spanned the whole spike protein, with dominant responses in regions 160-218 and 743-854. Because no samples from the day 14 peak response were available, repertoires could be characterized only after the peak T cell response. Conclusions about previously exposed vaccinees are limited because only five to seven AZD1222 recipients were SARS-CoV-2 seropositive at baseline.

The clonotype comes from an adult in good health. The sequencing used peripheral blood, collected on day 0 of MenACWY control vaccination.

The bases are TGTGCCAGCAGTGTCAGGGTTCAGCCCCAGCATTTT. This encodes CASSVRVQPQHF. The chain employs TRBV28 and TRBJ1-5; a tentative D match to TRBD1 spans 5 bases. The CDR3 numbers 12 residues from cysteine through phenylalanine. CDR3 DNA is the only sequence kept; it has 36 bases, read in frame from the first base. V gives up 5 bases and J gives up 6 bases, and the segment between their germline ends measures 8 bases. As encoded in the germline V gene, CDR1 is MDHEN while CDR2 is SYDVKM. The variable domain in full, with residues beyond the CDR3 obtained from the reference TRBV28 and TRBJ1-5 genes, is DVKVTQSSRYLVKRTGEKVFLECVQDMDHENMFWYRQDPGLGLRLIYFSYDVKMKEKGDIPEGYSVSREKKERFSLILESASTNQTSMYLCASSVRVQPQHFGDGTRLSIL.